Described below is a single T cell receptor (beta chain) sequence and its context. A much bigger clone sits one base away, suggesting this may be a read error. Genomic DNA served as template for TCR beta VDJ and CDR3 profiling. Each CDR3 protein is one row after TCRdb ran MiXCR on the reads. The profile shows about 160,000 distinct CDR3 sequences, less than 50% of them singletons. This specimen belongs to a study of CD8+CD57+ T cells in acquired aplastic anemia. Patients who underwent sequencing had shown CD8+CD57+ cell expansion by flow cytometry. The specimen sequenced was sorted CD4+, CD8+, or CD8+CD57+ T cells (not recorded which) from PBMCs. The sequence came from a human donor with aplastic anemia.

CDR3 in DNA: TGTGCCAGCAGCCGGGGAGACAGGAGAAATCAGCCCCAGCATTTT. The encoded protein is CASSRGDRRNQPQHF. This chain joins TRBV10-2 and TRBJ1-5, with TRBD1 as a possible D gene (6 bases). The CDR3 is 15 amino acids. CDR1 is WSHSY, CDR2 SAAADI, per germline.